These T cell receptor beta chains were read from a single sample in a study of T cell changes during pregnancy in multiple sclerosis. Assay used: immunoSEQ multiplex PCR; TCRdb lists only in-frame clones, some missing. Of about 68,000 clones listed, around 90% were seen once; the top ten hold about 2.1%. Material: peripheral blood, obtained in the first trimester of pregnancy. The receptors originated from a female donor with multiple sclerosis, enrolled in a pregnancy study. The CDR3 runs from the conserved cysteine through the conserved F or W. D genes are given only for firm matches. Clone size, where shown, is once, few, many, or a class for clones that have expanded.

>TRBV7-2|TRBJ2-3|.|TRBD2
TGTGCCAGCAGCTTATCTGGCGGGGGGATCACAGATACGCAGTATTTT
CASSLSGGGITDTQYF
>TRBV19|TRBJ1-1|few|.
TGTGCCAGTAGTATCAGGGTGAACACTGAAGCTTTCTTT
CASSIRVNTEAFF
>TRBV19|TRBJ2-2|.|.
TGTGCCAGTAGTATAGATTCAGGGGCCGGGGAGCTGTTTTTT
CASSIDSGAGELFF
>TRBV21-1|TRBJ1-1|.|.
TGTGCCAGCGTGACCCAGGGTGGTAACACTGAAGCTTTCTTT
CASVTQGGNTEAFF
>TRBV6-5|TRBJ1-1|.|TRBD1
TGTGCCAGCAGACAGGGGCTGAACACTGAAGCTTTCTTT
CASRQGLNTEAFF
>TRBV4-1|TRBJ2-7|.|.
TGCGCCAGCAGCCTTCAACAGACCTACGAGCAGTACTTC
CASSLQQTYEQYF
>TRBV4-2|TRBJ1-1|.|TRBD1
TGTGCCAGCAGCCAAGATGGGGCTCGGACAGGGGTGAACACTGAAGCTTTCTTT
CASSQDGARTGVNTEAFF
>TRBV19|TRBJ1-1|.|.
TGTGCCAGTAGTCTCAGGAGGGTGGAAAACACTGAAGCTTTCTTT
CASSLRRVENTEAFF
>TRBV11-2|TRBJ1-4|once|TRBD1
TGTGCCAGCAGCGGTCGACAGGGGGTGTTAACTAATGAAAAACTGTTTTTT
CASSGRQGVLTNEKLFF
>TRBV7-9|TRBJ2-5|.|TRBD2
TGTGCCAGCAGCTTGGCTAGCGGGAGAAAGACCCAGTACTTC
CASSLASGRKTQYF
>TRBV5-4|TRBJ2-7|.|.
TGTGCCAGCAGCTCGAACCGGGTTGACGAGCAGTACTTC
CASSSNRVDEQYF
>TRBV5-1|TRBJ2-7|.|TRBD2
TGCGCCAGCAATGGCGGGGGGACCTCCTACGAGCAGTACTTC
CASNGGGTSYEQYF
>TRBV2|TRBJ1-6|.|.
TGTGCCAGCAGAACACATTCTCAGAATTCACCCCTCCACTTT
CASRTHSQNSPLHF
>TRBV28|TRBJ2-5|.|TRBD2
TGTGCCAGTAGTTTAAGGGGGGGGTCTAGCGGGGCCCAAGAGACCCAGTACTTC
CASSLRGGSSGAQETQYF
>TRBV16|TRBJ1-1|.|.
TGTGCCAGCAGACACAACGAACCATGGCAAGCTTTCTTT
CASRHNEPWQAFF
>TRBV6-5|TRBJ2-7|.|.
TGTGCCAGCAGTTCTCAGTACGAGCAGTACTTC
CASSSQYEQYF
>TRBV5-1|TRBJ1-1|.|TRBD1
TGCGCCAGCAGCTTGGTCCAGACGGGACAGGGTGAAGCTTTCTTT
CASSLVQTGQGEAFF
>TRBV11-2|TRBJ2-5|.|TRBD1
TGTGCCAGCAGCTCCCGGACAGGAGTGGAGACCCAGTACTTC
CASSSRTGVETQYF
>TRBV7-2|TRBJ2-1|.|TRBD2
TGTGCCAGCAGCTTAGGCCGGCTAGCGGGGACCTACAATGAGCAGTTCTTC
CASSLGRLAGTYNEQFF
>TRBV2|TRBJ2-5|once|TRBD1
TGTGCCAGCCCCAGGGGGCTGCCGGTAGAGACCCAGTACTTC
CASPRGLPVETQYF
>TRBV4-1|TRBJ2-3|.|TRBD2
TGCGCCAGCAGCCAAGTAATCCTAGCGGGGGGGAATACGCAGTATTTT
CASSQVILAGGNTQYF
>TRBV28|TRBJ2-7|once|.
TGTGCCAGCAGTACCTCCAGGGGATACGAGCAGTACTTC
CASSTSRGYEQYF
>TRBV7-2|TRBJ2-7|.|.
TGTGCCAGCAGCTCCTTTCTAGACTCCTACGAGCAGTACTTC
CASSSFLDSYEQYF
>TRBV21-1|TRBJ2-7|.|.
TGTGCCAGCACCAAAAGTCTACGGGACAGTACCTACGAGCAGTACTTC
CASTKSLRDSTYEQYF
>TRBV2|TRBJ2-3|.|.
TGTGCCAGCAGTCCACAGGGAGCTCAGGCAGATACGCAGTATTTT
CASSPQGAQADTQYF
>TRBV4-1|TRBJ1-6|.|.
TGCGCCAGCAGCCAATTCAGTCTCCGGGAACCCAATTCACCCCTCCACTTT
CASSQFSLREPNSPLHF
>TRBV15|TRBJ2-6|once|.
TGTGCCACCAGCAGTGTTACAGGGACTGGGGCCAACGTCCTGACTTTC
CATSSVTGTGANVLTF
>TRBV19|TRBJ1-3|.|TRBD1
TGTGCCAGTAGCCGGCGGGGGACAGGGGACTCTGGAAACACCATATATTTT
CASSRRGTGDSGNTIYF